This T cell receptor beta chain was sequenced for a study of CD8+CD57+ T cells in acquired aplastic anemia. On the study more broadly: DNA recovered from sorted CD4+ and CD8+ cells had a mean of approximately 3 ug. Study-wide results and limits: Found in both controls and patients were approximately 29 CD8+ CDR3 sequences.

All sequencing subjects had displayed CD8+CD57+ cell expansion on flow cytometry. TCR beta VDJ and CDR3 were profiled, and genomic DNA was the template. TCRdb analysed the reads with MiXCR anew, one entry per CDR3 protein. The data hold 450,000 to 550,000 distinct CDR3 sequences, with around 33% observed a single time. This CDR3 is built from 13 residues. Deletions cut 5 bases from V and 4 bases from J, with 11 bases between. The V gene's germline CDR1 is SGHVS and CDR2 FQNEAQ. There are many counts of this clonotype. Its antigen is not identified. The chain links TRBV7-8 to TRBJ1-2; D is unclear. The receptor was derived from a human donor with aplastic anemia. Sequenced input: sorted CD4+, CD8+, or CD8+CD57+ T cells (not recorded which) from PBMCs. The CDR3 DNA sequence: TGTGCCAGCAGCCCCCCCGACCGCTATGGCTACACCTTC. Translated, it gives CASSPPDRYGYTF. The full variable domain, its missing parts supplied by reference TRBV7-8 and TRBJ1-2, is GAGVSQSPRYKVAKRGQDVALRCDPISGHVSLFWYQQALGQGPEFLTYFQNEAQLDKSGLPSDRFFAERPEGSVSTLKIQRTQQEDSAVYLCASSPPDRYGYTFGSGTRLTVV.